This TCR beta chain was found in a study of regulatory T cells in long-lasting Graves disease. HTBI primers from iRepertoire and Arm-PCR of CDR3 regions yielded the TCR beta libraries. Per the authors' pipeline: Sequenced samples collectively carried 62 TRBV and about 15 TRBJ segments. In TCRdb, the multiplex PCR reads were re-called with MiXCR into one record per CDR3 protein. For this entry, the V and J calls and clone size follow TCRdb and not the study's own pipeline. The sample holds 520,000 or so distinct CDR3 sequences, around 11% seen once. V lost 8 bases and J lost 5, with 24 bases in between. Germline values: CDR1 PRHDT, CDR2 FYEKMQ (reference sequence). This CDR3 region has 16 residues. This clonotype appeared a few times. The time point denotes: newly diagnosed GD, antithyroid drugs for less than 3 months. Researchers made the TCR library from RNA that was extracted from PBMCs. This sample also appeared in a second study, on T cells in Graves' hyperthyroidism and ophthalmopathy.

The chain carries TRBV13 and TRBJ1-1; D is undetermined. This sequence originates from a woman aged 30 to 39 with Graves disease. The source material was peripheral blood mononuclear cells (PBMCs), sampled at new diagnosis, from a patient treated with antithyroid drugs. The CDR3 DNA follows: TGTGCCAGCCGTGCTCCCGGAAGGACGATTATTACTGAAGCTTTCTTT. Protein sequence: CASRAPGRTIITEAFF.